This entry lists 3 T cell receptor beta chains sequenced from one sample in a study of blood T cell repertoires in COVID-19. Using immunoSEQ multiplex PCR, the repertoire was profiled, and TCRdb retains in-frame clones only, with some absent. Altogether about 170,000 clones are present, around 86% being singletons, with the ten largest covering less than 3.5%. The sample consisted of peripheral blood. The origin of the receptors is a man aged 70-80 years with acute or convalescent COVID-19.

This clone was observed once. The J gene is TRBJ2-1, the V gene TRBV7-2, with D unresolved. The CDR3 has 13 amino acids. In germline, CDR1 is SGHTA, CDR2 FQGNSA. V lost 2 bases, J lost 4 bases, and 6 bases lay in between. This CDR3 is CASSLSQYNEQFF. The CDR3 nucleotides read TGTGCCAGCAGCTTATCCCAATACAATGAGCAGTTCTTC.

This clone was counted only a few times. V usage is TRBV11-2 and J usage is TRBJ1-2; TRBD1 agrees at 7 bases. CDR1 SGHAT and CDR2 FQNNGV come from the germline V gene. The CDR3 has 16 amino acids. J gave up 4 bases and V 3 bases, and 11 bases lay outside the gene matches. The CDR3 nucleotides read TGTGCCAGCAGCTTGGTCGGACAGGCACCGACCTATGGCTACACCTTC. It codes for CASSLVGQAPTYGYTF.

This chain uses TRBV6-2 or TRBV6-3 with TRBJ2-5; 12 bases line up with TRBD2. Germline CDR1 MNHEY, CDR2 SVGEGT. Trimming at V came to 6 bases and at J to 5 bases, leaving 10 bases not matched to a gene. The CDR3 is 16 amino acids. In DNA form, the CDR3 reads TGTGCCAGCAGCTTCCCTAGCGGGAGGGCCAGGGAGACCCAGTACTTC. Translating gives CASSFPSGRARETQYF.